This entry lists 6 T cell receptor beta chains sequenced from one sample in a study of shared clonotypes between healthy human individuals. The naive CD8 subset, CD45RO-negative cells positively selected for CCR7, excluded terminally differentiated effector memory CD45RA+ cells. Using immunoSEQ multiplex PCR, the repertoire was profiled, and TCRdb retains in-frame clones only, with some absent. Among about 2.1 million clones listed, 93% were seen once. The sequencing sample was made of naive CD8+ T cells from PBMCs. All receptors come from a man younger than 35 in good health. Some clones in this sample may be carry-over from other donors' samples.

V gene TRBV29-1 combines with J gene TRBJ2-3, with D possibly matching TRBD2 (6 bases). Germline CDR1 is SQVTM and CDR2 is ANQGSEA. The V and J ends lost 8 bases and 3 bases respectively, with 18 bases between them. This CDR3 comprises 14 residues. DNA for the CDR3: TGCAGCTCACTCGGGGGAGTTAGTACAGATACGCAGTATTTT. This codes for CSSLGGVSTDTQYF.

The V gene is TRBV6-1, the J gene TRBJ2-5; D not resolved. The CDR3 runs to 14 residues. CDR1 is MNHNS and CDR2 is SASEGT in the germline V gene. V dropped 3 bases and J dropped 5 bases, with 13 bases sitting between them. CDR3 nucleotides: TGTGCCAGCAGTGAGTTGGGGATAGGGGAGACCCAGTACTTC. It yields the protein CASSELGIGETQYF.

The chain uses TRBV28 and TRBJ2-7; 7 bases fit TRBD1. J was trimmed by 4 bases and V by 7 bases; bases with no gene match: 10. Looked up from germline, CDR1 is MDHEN and CDR2 is SYDVKM. CDR3 size: 14 residues. CDR3 region: CASNLGRGWYEQYF. CDR3 DNA sequence: TGTGCCAGCAACTTGGGCAGGGGGTGGTACGAGCAGTACTTC.

The gene calls are TRBV7-7 and TRBJ2-5; TRBD1 is a possible D gene (5 bases). Germline V gene lookup returns CDR1 SSHAT and CDR2 FNYEAQ (reference sequence). The CDR3 extends over 15 amino acids. V was clipped by 1 base and J by 4 bases, with 13 bases between them. The CDR3 loop reads CASSLGQGLSETQYF. The DNA of the CDR3 is TGTGCCAGCAGCTTAGGGCAGGGATTGTCAGAGACCCAGTACTTC.

This chain joins TRBV4-1 and TRBJ2-1, with 9 bases that match TRBD2. The CDR3 runs to 15 residues. The junction had 7 bases not matched to a gene; V was cut back by 3 bases and J by 7 bases. Germline V gene lookup returns CDR1 MGHRA and CDR2 YSYEKL. The CDR3 region is CASSQIAGDGNEQFF. For the CDR3, the DNA is TGCGCCAGCAGCCAGATAGCGGGAGATGGGAATGAGCAGTTCTTC.

On this clone itself: Other DNA sequences in this sample translate to the same CDR3. The chain recombines TRBV19 with TRBJ2-7; D is unclear. The CDR3 extends over 13 amino acids. V dropped 1 base and J dropped 3 bases, with 7 bases sitting between them. Germline CDR1 reads LNHDA; CDR2 reads SQIVND (reference sequence). Here the CDR3 DNA reads TGTGCCAGTAGTATAGGAACAGACTACGAGCAGTACTTC. This gives the protein CASSIGTDYEQYF.